The source of this T cell receptor beta chain is a study of regulatory T cells in long-lasting Graves disease. Turning to the study itself: More than 5 years of antithyroid drugs with positive TSH receptor antibodies defined persistent Graves' disease.

Study-level points and caveats: Persistent Graves' cases showed lower TCR diversity than newly diagnosed cases. Persistent disease was associated with favored TRBV28 usage and with favored use of TRBJ1-2 and TRBJ2-5.

Sample time point: persistent/refractory GD, antithyroid drugs over 5 years with positive TRAb. The TCR library was made from RNA extracted from PBMCs. Per germline, CDR1 SGHAT and CDR2 FQNNGV. The CDR3 is 16 amino acids. J was trimmed by 2 bases and V by 4 bases; bases with no gene match: 6. Arm-PCR with iRepertoire HTBI primers amplified the CDR3 regions for these TCR beta libraries. One entry per CDR3 protein results from TCRdb running MiXCR on the multiplex PCR reads. The sample has approximately 500,000 distinct CDR3 sequences, 20% to 25% seen once. This clonotype came up many times. Its antigen is not identified.

Specimen: peripheral blood mononuclear cells (PBMCs), collected when the disease was refractory, from a patient treated with antithyroid drugs. This chain links TRBV11-2 with TRBJ1-2, with 11 positions matching TRBD1. The receptor's source is a female donor with Graves disease. The CDR3 protein is CASSSLRDRGNYGYTF. DNA for the CDR3: TGTGCCAGCAGCTCACTTCGGGACAGGGGGAACTATGGCTACACCTTC.